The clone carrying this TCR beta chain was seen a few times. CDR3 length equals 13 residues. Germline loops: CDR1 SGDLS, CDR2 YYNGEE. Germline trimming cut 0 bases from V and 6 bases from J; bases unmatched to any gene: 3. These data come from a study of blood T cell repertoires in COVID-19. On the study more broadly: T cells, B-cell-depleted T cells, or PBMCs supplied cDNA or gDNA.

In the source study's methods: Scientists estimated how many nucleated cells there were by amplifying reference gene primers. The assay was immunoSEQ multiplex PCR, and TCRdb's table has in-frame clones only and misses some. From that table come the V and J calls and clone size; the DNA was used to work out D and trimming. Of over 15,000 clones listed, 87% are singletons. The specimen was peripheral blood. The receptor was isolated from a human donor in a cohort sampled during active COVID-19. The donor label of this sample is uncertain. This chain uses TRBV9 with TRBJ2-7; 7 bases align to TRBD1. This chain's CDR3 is CASSVEGAGEQYF. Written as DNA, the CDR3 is TGTGCCAGCAGCGTAGAGGGGGCTGGCGAGCAGTACTTC.